The T cell receptor beta chain described here comes from a study of shared clonotypes between healthy human individuals. This clone was seen more than once but under ten times. Germline V gives CDR1 SGHAT, CDR2 FQNNGV. This CDR3 contains 19 residues. V shed 1 base and J shed 0 bases, with 16 bases lying between them. Assay: immunoSEQ multiplex PCR; the TCRdb copy retains only in-frame clones and omits some. Of about 120,000 clones listed, around 68% were seen once; the top ten hold roughly a quarter. The TCR was taken from a young woman in good health. Material: memory CD8+ T cells sorted from blood. Indicated subset: CD45RO+ cells pooled with CCR7-negative TemRA cells. V gene TRBV11-2 combines with J gene TRBJ2-6; D gene unclear. The CDR3 here is CASSLVGDSADSGANVLTF. DNA of the CDR3: TGTGCCAGCAGCTTAGTTGGCGATTCCGCCGACTCTGGGGCCAACGTCCTGACTTTC.